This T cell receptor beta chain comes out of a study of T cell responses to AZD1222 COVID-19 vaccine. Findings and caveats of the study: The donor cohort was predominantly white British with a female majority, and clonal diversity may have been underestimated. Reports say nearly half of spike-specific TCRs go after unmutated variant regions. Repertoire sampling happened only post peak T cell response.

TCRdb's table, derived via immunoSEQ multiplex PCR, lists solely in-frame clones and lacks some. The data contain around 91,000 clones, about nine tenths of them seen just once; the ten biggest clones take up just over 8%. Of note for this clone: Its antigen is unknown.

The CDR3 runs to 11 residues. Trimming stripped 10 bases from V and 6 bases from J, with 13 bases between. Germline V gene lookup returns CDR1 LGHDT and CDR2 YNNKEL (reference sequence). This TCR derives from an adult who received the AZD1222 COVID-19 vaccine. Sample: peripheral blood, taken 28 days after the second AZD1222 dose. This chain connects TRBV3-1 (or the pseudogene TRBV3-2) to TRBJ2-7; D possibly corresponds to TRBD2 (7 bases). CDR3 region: CANRRGGEQYF. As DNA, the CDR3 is TGTGCCAACAGGAGGGGGGGCGAGCAGTACTTC.